These T cell receptor beta chains were read from a single sample in a study of CD8 T cells in ankylosing spondylitis. TCRdb re-derived calls from the 5' RACE reads in MiXCR, one entry per CDR3 protein. The sample holds around 280,000 distinct CDR3 sequences; 20% are singletons and the top ten take roughly 7.4%. The sequencing sample was made of blood, either unsorted or a sorted T cell fraction (not recorded which). The source of these receptors is a male donor with ankylosing spondylitis or in good health (not recorded which). The CDR3 runs from the conserved cysteine through the conserved F or W. Each record gives: V gene, D gene, clone size, CDR3 protein. A D gene is named only where the DNA matches it firmly. For some rows the clone size is stated as once, few or many, or as a class when expanded; others skip it.

V gene: TRBV7-9; D gene: .; clone size: .; CDR3 protein: CASSFLSRFYNEQFF
V gene: TRBV20-1; D gene: TRBD1; clone size: .; CDR3 protein: CSARDRARSIYGYTF
V gene: TRBV6-4; D gene: .; clone size: .; CDR3 protein: CASRDGLGASNQPQHF
V gene: TRBV6-6; D gene: .; clone size: .; CDR3 protein: CASGLGGGELFF
V gene: TRBV12-3/TRBV12-4; D gene: TRBD1; clone size: .; CDR3 protein: CASRTTGGTEAFF
V gene: TRBV3-1; D gene: .; clone size: few; CDR3 protein: CASSQETTYQETQYF
V gene: TRBV2; D gene: .; clone size: .; CDR3 protein: CASSVLSVEQFF
V gene: TRBV7-6; D gene: .; clone size: .; CDR3 protein: CASSLVQGAEKLFF
V gene: TRBV5-1; D gene: .; clone size: few; CDR3 protein: CASSPIGDTDNSPLHF
V gene: TRBV20-1; D gene: TRBD1; clone size: .; CDR3 protein: CSARDDRAGTQAFF
V gene: TRBV27; D gene: TRBD1; clone size: many; CDR3 protein: CASRTGAGRDTQYF
V gene: TRBV7-8; D gene: TRBD1; clone size: .; CDR3 protein: CASSLGGTGDYNEQFF
V gene: TRBV30; D gene: .; clone size: .; CDR3 protein: CAYRVNEQFF
V gene: TRBV12-3/TRBV12-4; D gene: .; clone size: many; CDR3 protein: CASSLRAGDQETQYF
V gene: TRBV6-1; D gene: .; clone size: few; CDR3 protein: CASRADLNYGYTF
V gene: TRBV5-1; D gene: TRBD2; clone size: few; CDR3 protein: CASSSLAGGLTDTQYF
V gene: TRBV5-5; D gene: .; clone size: .; CDR3 protein: CASSLGTLQETQYF
V gene: TRBV12-3/TRBV12-4; D gene: .; clone size: .; CDR3 protein: CASSGDGIGELFF
V gene: TRBV12-3/TRBV12-4; D gene: TRBD2; clone size: .; CDR3 protein: CASSLGWGLGLAGARHTDTQYF
V gene: TRBV12-1; D gene: .; clone size: few; CDR3 protein: CASSFAGLAGVVETQYF
V gene: TRBV12-3/TRBV12-4; D gene: TRBD1; clone size: few; CDR3 protein: CASSSGTGGARNQPQHF
V gene: TRBV24-1; D gene: TRBD1; clone size: many; CDR3 protein: CATSAPGQVNTGELFF
V gene: TRBV3-1; D gene: TRBD2; clone size: .; CDR3 protein: CASSQVVAGTGEQFF
V gene: TRBV9; D gene: TRBD2; clone size: .; CDR3 protein: CASSDKGLAGLTGELFF
V gene: TRBV3-1; D gene: TRBD1; clone size: .; CDR3 protein: CASSQAGTDLQGYTF
V gene: TRBV2; D gene: .; clone size: .; CDR3 protein: CASSDGGYNTEAFF
V gene: TRBV12-3/TRBV12-4; D gene: .; clone size: .; CDR3 protein: CASSLNSNYGYTF
V gene: TRBV5-1; D gene: .; clone size: few; CDR3 protein: CASKALADTQYF
V gene: TRBV12-3/TRBV12-4; D gene: .; clone size: few; CDR3 protein: CASKQGTRNNEQFF
V gene: TRBV19; D gene: TRBD1; clone size: many; CDR3 protein: CATQGENTGELFF
V gene: TRBV20-1; D gene: .; clone size: .; CDR3 protein: CSASHPSQGSEQFF
V gene: TRBV7-9; D gene: TRBD1; clone size: .; CDR3 protein: CASSSQGGGHF
V gene: TRBV27; D gene: TRBD1; clone size: few; CDR3 protein: CASRPQTGNSNQPQHF
V gene: TRBV5-1; D gene: TRBD1; clone size: .; CDR3 protein: CASSFSGTGKDTEAFF
V gene: TRBV29-1; D gene: .; clone size: many; CDR3 protein: CSVEGWEETQYF
V gene: TRBV12-3/TRBV12-4; D gene: .; clone size: many; CDR3 protein: CASTTLGVLNQPQHF
V gene: TRBV6-2/TRBV6-3; D gene: TRBD2; clone size: few; CDR3 protein: CAIQDSGGYNEQFF
V gene: TRBV29-1; D gene: .; clone size: .; CDR3 protein: CSVEEASVDEQFF
V gene: TRBV3-1; D gene: TRBD2; clone size: few; CDR3 protein: CASSQVGGRLFF
V gene: TRBV20-1; D gene: .; clone size: many; CDR3 protein: CSAREAKGDNSPLHF
V gene: TRBV20-1; D gene: TRBD1; clone size: .; CDR3 protein: CSAGTGAINQPQHF
V gene: TRBV24-1; D gene: TRBD2; clone size: many; CDR3 protein: CATSDLLASRDEQFF
V gene: TRBV5-1; D gene: TRBD1; clone size: .; CDR3 protein: CASRPDRGNQPQHF
V gene: TRBV29-1; D gene: .; clone size: once; CDR3 protein: CSVQGRVTHTQYF
V gene: TRBV6-5; D gene: .; clone size: .; CDR3 protein: CASSYTPGGDQYF
V gene: TRBV5-1; D gene: .; clone size: few; CDR3 protein: CASSYLNTGELFF
V gene: TRBV7-2; D gene: TRBD1; clone size: .; CDR3 protein: CTSRPQGAGDTGELFF